This T cell receptor beta chain stems from a study of shared clonotypes between healthy human individuals. Study in general: Donor ages ranged 18 to 49 years: a couple of women, a few men. Each donor had three CD4 naive, three CD4 memory, two CD8 naive and one CD8 memory plate.

Generated by immunoSEQ multiplex PCR, the TCRdb table keeps only in-frame clones and is missing some. This repertoire shows about 2 million clones, approximately 94% found once; its top ten account for 0.9% to 1.5%. This clone was observed once. Naive-designated CD8 cells lacked CD45RO, were positively enriched for CCR7, and omitted terminally differentiated effector memory CD45RA+ cells. The sample comprised naive CD8+ T cells sorted from blood. This TCR derives from a young man in good health.

This CDR3 is CASSNRDQPSEQYF. DNA for the CDR3: TGCGCCAGCAGCAACCGGGACCAACCCAGCGAGCAGTACTTC. The rearrangement uses TRBV4-1 and TRBJ2-7; possibly TRBD1 or TRBD2 for D (5 bases each). Between the trimmed V and J ends, which lost 5 bases and 6 bases, there was a span of 17 bases. The germline gives CDR1 MGHRA, CDR2 YSYEKL. There are 14 residues in the CDR3.